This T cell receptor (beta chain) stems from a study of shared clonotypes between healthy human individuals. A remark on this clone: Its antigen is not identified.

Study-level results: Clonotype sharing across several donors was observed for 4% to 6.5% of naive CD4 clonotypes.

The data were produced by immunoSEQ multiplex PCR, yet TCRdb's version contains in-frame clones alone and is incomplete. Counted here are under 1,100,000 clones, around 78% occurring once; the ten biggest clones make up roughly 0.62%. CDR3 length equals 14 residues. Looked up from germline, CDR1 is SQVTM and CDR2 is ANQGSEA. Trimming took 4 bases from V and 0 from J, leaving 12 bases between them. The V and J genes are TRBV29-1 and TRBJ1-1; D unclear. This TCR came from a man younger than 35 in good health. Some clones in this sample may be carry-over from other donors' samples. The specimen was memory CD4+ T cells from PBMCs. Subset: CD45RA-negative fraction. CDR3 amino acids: CSVAPMEMNTEAFF. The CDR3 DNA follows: TGCAGCGTTGCCCCCATGGAAATGAACACTGAAGCTTTCTTT.